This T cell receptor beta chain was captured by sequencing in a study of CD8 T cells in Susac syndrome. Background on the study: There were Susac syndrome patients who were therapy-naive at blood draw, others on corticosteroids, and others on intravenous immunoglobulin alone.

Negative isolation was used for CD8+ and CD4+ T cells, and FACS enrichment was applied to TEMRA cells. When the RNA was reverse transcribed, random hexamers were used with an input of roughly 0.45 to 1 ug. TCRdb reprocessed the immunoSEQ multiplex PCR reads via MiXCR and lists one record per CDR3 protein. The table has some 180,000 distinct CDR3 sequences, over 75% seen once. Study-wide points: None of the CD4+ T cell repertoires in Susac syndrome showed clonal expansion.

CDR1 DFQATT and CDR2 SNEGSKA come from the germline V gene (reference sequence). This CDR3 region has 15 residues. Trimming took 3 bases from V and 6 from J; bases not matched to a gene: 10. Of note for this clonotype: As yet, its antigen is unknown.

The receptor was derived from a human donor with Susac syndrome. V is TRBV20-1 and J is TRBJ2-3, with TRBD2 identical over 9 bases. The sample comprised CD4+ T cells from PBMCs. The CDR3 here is CSASSGREGVDTQYF. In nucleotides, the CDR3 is TGCAGTGCTAGTTCAGGGCGGGAGGGCGTGGATACGCAGTATTTT.